Listed below are T cell receptor beta chains from one sample, sequenced in a study of T cell responses to AZD1222 COVID-19 vaccine. Generated by immunoSEQ multiplex PCR, the TCRdb table keeps only in-frame clones and is missing some. The table shows around 150,000 clones, with approximately 95% occurring only once. Sample: peripheral blood, taken 28 days after the second AZD1222 dose. These receptors were obtained from an adult who received the AZD1222 COVID-19 vaccine. The CDR3 runs from the conserved cysteine through the conserved F or W. D genes are given only for firm matches. Some rows mark clone size as missing; the rest say once, few, many or name a class of expanded clone.

v_gene,abundance,d_gene,j_gene,CDR3aa,CDR3nt
TRBV30,once,NA,TRBJ1-1,CAWSIGGSGTEAFF,TGTGCCTGGAGTATCGGGGGCAGCGGCACTGAAGCTTTCTTT
TRBV19,NA,NA,TRBJ2-7,CASSLGLRSRSYEQYF,TGTGCCAGTAGTCTGGGACTCCGAAGCCGCTCCTACGAGCAGTACTTC
TRBV19,NA,NA,TRBJ1-1,CASSFPTGIATEAFF,TGTGCCAGTAGTTTCCCAACAGGGATCGCCACTGAAGCTTTCTTT
TRBV12-3/TRBV12-4,once,NA,TRBJ1-5,CASSIVRQPQHF,TGTGCCAGCAGTATCGTAAGACAGCCCCAGCATTTT
TRBV12-3/TRBV12-4,NA,TRBD1,TRBJ1-2,CASSLTGWGYTF,TGTGCCAGCAGTTTGACAGGGTGGGGCTACACCTTC
TRBV6-5,NA,TRBD2,TRBJ2-1,CASSLGGAYNEQFF,TGTGCCAGCAGTCTCGGGGGGGCGTACAATGAGCAGTTCTTC
TRBV29-1,NA,NA,TRBJ1-1,CSVGQEGTEAFF,TGCAGCGTTGGACAGGAGGGCACTGAAGCTTTCTTT
TRBV18,once,NA,TRBJ1-1,CASSPGNTEAFF,TGTGCCAGCTCACCGGGGAACACTGAAGCTTTCTTT
TRBV19,NA,TRBD2,TRBJ2-3,CASRLGAGGRDTQYF,TGTGCCAGTCGACTAGGTGCGGGGGGCCGAGATACGCAGTATTTT
TRBV27,NA,NA,TRBJ1-5,CASSLLGGNQPQHF,TGTGCCAGCAGTCTCCTAGGGGGTAACCAGCCCCAGCATTTT